The subject of this entry is one TCR beta chain. The antigen is unknown. Data came from immunoSEQ multiplex PCR; TCRdb stores just in-frame clones and leaves some out. In the table there are more than 85,000 clones, approximately 88% of which are singletons. Germline lookup yields CDR1 SGHTA and CDR2 FQGNSA. V gave up 5 bases and J gave up 6 bases; unmatched junction bases: 5. There are 13 residues in the CDR3. The source of the sample is a study of T cell responses to AZD1222 COVID-19 vaccine. Whole-study findings and limits: White British donors predominated, females outnumbered males, and clonal diversity was possibly underestimated. Dominant CD4 TCR responses targeted spike regions 160-218 and 743-854.

The sample here was peripheral blood, taken on day 0 of AZD1222 vaccination. This sequence originates from an adult in good health. This chain connects TRBV7-2 to TRBJ1-2; 8 nucleotides line up with TRBD1. CDR3 sequence (DNA): TGTGCCAGCAGCAAGGACAGGGAAAATGGCTACACCTTC. Amino acid sequence: CASSKDRENGYTF.